This TCR beta chain comes out of a study of identical twins. Findings and caveats of the study: Without tracking the same donors, conclusions rested on cross-sectional statistical analysis.

Between the trimmed V and J ends, which lost 5 bases and 0 bases, there was a span of 14 bases. This CDR3 spans 15 amino acids. From germline, CDR1 is MNHNS and CDR2 SASEGT. TCRdb reprocessed the 5' RACE reads with MiXCR, giving one entry per CDR3 protein. The sample records fewer than 900,000 distinct CDR3 sequences, 18% being singletons. No donor was unhealthy or non-Caucasian. The sample holds many counts of this clonotype. Its specificity is not known. This same sample was also part of a study on T cells expressing NK-cell markers. From that report: It was sorted CD3+CD56-NKG2C+, CD3+CD56+NKG2C- and CD3+CD56+NKG2C+ T cells that provided the TCR beta repertoires. Out of eight donors sequenced, seven tested HCMV-seropositive and the remaining one seronegative.

This clonotype was sampled from a woman in her late teens or twenties in good health. The chain links TRBV6-1 to TRBJ2-7; unclear D gene. Specimen: PBMCs. The CDR3 reads CASSKFSDGSYEQYF. The CDR3 bases are TGTGCCAGCAGTAAGTTCTCCGACGGCTCCTACGAGCAGTACTTC.